This T cell receptor beta chain originates from a study of T-cell memory formation after mild COVID-19 (dated by TCRdb to the early 2020s). About the full investigation: TCR sequence clusters from the two donors were largely donor specific. Longitudinal TCRalpha and TCRbeta repertoire sequencing tracked T-cell clones expanding and contracting after mild COVID-19 in a couple of donors. The cohort was made up of two young adult volunteers, one female and one male, who were previously healthy. General findings and caveats noted by the study authors: Only two mild cases were covered in the study, and larger cohorts including severe cases with pre-infection samples were considered necessary. Clones contracting from day 15 to 85 had balanced CD4/CD8 phenotypes, while a second wave expanding from day 15 to 37 was biased towards CD4+. Some responding clones were detected in pre-infection memory, which suggested that pre-existing cross-reactive memory T cells had joined the SARS-CoV-2 response. Contracting CD4+ clones turned up mainly in the CM and EM memory subsets, whereas EMRA was where CD8+ clones were enriched. The second-wave clones that peaked on day 37 were not confirmed to be SARS-CoV-2 specific.

Sequenced on an Illumina NovaSeq 6000. TCRalpha and TCRbeta cDNA libraries were built by 5'RACE with constant-segment primers, adding sample barcodes and unique molecular identifiers. RNA was extracted from every sample with Trizol reagent. The libraries were amplified in two PCR steps, and the second step added a second sample barcode and Illumina TruSeq adapters. Sequencing of libraries was performed on an Illumina NovaSeq with 2 x 150 bp paired-end reads. The study's processing was this. With migec v1.2.7, reads were demultiplexed and then collapsed into UMI-guided consensus sequences. Using mixcr v2.1.11, UMI consensuses were aligned to TRA and TRB V and J templates and then assembled into clonotypes. Expanded or contracted clonotypes were those called significant by both edgeR and NoisET, with noise models trained on biological replicates. For edgeR calls, a false discovery rate-adjusted p below 0.01 and a log2 fold-change threshold of 1 were applied. PCA with hierarchical clustering of max-normalized trajectories of the 1000 most abundant clonotypes was used as exploratory dynamics analysis. The CD4 or CD8 phenotype of responding clones was assigned using the separately sequenced CD4+ and CD8+ repertoires. TCRdb reworked the public reads: Q25 trimming with fastp, MiXCR clone assembly, productive beta chains retained. CDR3 protein duplicates are merged, each entry listing the most common genes and DNA. The V and J calls and clone size are TCRdb's, not the authors'. In all, the sample holds about 400,000 distinct CDR3 sequences, and 20% to 25% of those were seen once. Jointly, the top ten make up around 9% of the sample.

The germline V gene encodes CDR1 SEHNR and CDR2 FQNEAQ (reference sequence). The CDR3 measures 18 amino acids from cysteine to phenylalanine. Solely the CDR3 DNA is kept, with 54 bases framed from the first base. The V end gives up 1 base and the J end 4 bases, leaving 12 bases in the junction not matched to a gene. Ficoll-Paque density gradient centrifugation was the method used to isolate PBMCs. This clonotype has more than one count but fewer than ten. What antigen it recognizes has not been identified. The input lacks base qualities; no much larger clone sits a single base away. The source material was PBMCs or a T cell subset sorted from them (not recorded which). This clonotype originated in an adult woman who had mild COVID-19 (a few samples of this study predate the infection). The sample titles of this study are shuffled in the database, so cell type and time point are left out; the donor was told from shared clones. Recombination linked TRBV7-9 to TRBJ2-3; the central 9 bases match TRBD2. The encoded CDR3 is CASSLVMVAGVVADTQYF. The DNA sequence reads TGTGCCAGCAGCTTAGTGATGGTAGCGGGAGTGGTGGCAGATACGCAGTATTTT.